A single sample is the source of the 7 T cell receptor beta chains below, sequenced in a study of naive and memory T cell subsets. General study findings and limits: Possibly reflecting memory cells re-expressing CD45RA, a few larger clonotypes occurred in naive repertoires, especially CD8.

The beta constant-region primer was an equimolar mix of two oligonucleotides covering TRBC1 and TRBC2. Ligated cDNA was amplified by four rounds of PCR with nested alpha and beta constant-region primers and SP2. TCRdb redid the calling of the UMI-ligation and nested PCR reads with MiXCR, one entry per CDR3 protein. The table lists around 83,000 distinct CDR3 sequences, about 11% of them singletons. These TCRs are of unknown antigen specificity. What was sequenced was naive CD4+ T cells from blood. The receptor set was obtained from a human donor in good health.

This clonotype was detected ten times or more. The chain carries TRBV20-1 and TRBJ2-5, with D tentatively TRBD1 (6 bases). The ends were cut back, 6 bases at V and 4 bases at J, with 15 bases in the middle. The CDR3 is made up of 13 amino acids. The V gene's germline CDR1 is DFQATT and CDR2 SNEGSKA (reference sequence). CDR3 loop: CSALAGAGETQYF. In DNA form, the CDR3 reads TGCAGTGCCCTCGCAGGGGCAGGAGAGACCCAGTACTTC.

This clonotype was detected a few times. The CDR3 region has the DNA TGTGCCAGCTCAGTGTTAGGTGGGGAGCTGTTTTTT. It specifies CASSVLGGELFF. This chain connects TRBV27 to TRBJ2-2; D is unresolved. The length of the CDR3 is 12 residues. Germline V gene sequence: CDR1 MNHEY, CDR2 SMNVEV (reference sequence). V lost 8 bases, J lost 8 bases, and 12 bases lay in between.

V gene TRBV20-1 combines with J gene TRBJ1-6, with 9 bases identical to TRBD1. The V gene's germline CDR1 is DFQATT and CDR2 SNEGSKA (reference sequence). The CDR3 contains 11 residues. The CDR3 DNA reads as TGCAATGGGGGACAGGGTTCACCCCTCCACTTT. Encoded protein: CNGGQGSPLHF.

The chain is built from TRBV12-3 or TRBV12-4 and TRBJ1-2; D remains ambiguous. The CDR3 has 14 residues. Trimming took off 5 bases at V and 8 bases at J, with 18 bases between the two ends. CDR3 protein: CASSPDPTTRGYTF. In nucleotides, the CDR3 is TGTGCCAGCAGTCCTGACCCGACTACCCGAGGCTACACCTTC.

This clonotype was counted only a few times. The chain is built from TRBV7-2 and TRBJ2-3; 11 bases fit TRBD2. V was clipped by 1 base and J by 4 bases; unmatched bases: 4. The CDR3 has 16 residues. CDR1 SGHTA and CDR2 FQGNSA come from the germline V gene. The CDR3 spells CASSLESSGRSDTQYF. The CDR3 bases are TGTGCCAGCAGCTTAGAGTCTAGCGGGAGGTCAGATACGCAGTATTTT.

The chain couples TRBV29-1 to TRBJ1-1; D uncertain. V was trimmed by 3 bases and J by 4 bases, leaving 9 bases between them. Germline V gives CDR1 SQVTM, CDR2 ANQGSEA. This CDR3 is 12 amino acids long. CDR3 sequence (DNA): TGCAGCGTTGAGGGTTGGGGCACTGAAGCTTTCTTT. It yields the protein CSVEGWGTEAFF.

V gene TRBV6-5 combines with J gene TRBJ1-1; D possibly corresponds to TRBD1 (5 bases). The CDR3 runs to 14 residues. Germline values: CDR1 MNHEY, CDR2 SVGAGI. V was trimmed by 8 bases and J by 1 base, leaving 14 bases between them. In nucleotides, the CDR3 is TGTGCCAGCCGGCGGCAGGGAGCGAACACTGAAGCTTTCTTT. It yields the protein CASRRQGANTEAFF.